This T cell receptor beta chain was sequenced during a study of blood T cell repertoires in COVID-19. Authors' data handling: Amplification with reference gene primers provided the estimates of nucleated cell counts. Sequenced by immunoSEQ multiplex PCR; TCRdb stores in-frame clones only, minus some. For V, J and clone size, that table is used; D and trimming come from the DNA. The sample lists approximately 60,000 clones; approximately 78% were seen once. The sample was peripheral blood. This TCR was sampled from a man older than 75 with acute or convalescent COVID-19.

For the CDR3, the DNA is TGTGCCAGCTCACTGGCGGACTCTGGAAACACCATATATTTT. Protein sequence: CASSLADSGNTIYF. The gene calls are TRBV18 and TRBJ1-3; D not resolved. The CDR3 is made up of 14 amino acids. V was shortened by 4 bases and J by 0 bases, with 7 bases between the two germline ends. CDR1 is KGHSH, CDR2 LQKENI, per germline.